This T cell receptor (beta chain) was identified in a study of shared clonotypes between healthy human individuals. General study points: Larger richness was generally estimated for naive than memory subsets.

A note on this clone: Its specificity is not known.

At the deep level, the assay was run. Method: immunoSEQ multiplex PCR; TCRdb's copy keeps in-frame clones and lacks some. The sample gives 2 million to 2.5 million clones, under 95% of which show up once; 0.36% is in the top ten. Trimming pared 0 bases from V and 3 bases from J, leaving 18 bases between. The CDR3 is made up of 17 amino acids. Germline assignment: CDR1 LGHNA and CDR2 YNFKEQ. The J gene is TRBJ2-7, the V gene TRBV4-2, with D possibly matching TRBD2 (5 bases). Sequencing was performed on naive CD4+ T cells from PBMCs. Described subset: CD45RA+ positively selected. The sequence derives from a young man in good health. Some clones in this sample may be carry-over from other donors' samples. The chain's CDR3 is CASSQELVGVVFYEQYF. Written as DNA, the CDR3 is TGTGCCAGCAGCCAAGAACTAGTGGGAGTAGTTTTCTACGAGCAGTACTTC.